The rows below give T cell receptor beta chains drawn from one sample of a study of T cells expressing NK-cell markers. TCRdb reprocessed the 5' RACE reads, with one entry per CDR3 protein and no DNA. The sample has about 460,000 distinct CDR3 sequences. The sample taken for sequencing was blood T cells: a sorted CD56 or NKG2C T cell subset, CD4+ or CD8+ T cells, or bulk PBMC T cells (not recorded which). Every receptor here comes from a woman aged 45-65 years in good health. CDR3s include the opening cysteine and the closing phenylalanine or tryptophan.

TRBV29-1	TRBJ2-1	CSVGQLAGEHEQFF
TRBV12-3/TRBV12-4	TRBJ2-4	CASSQHSSAKNIQYF
TRBV5-1	TRBJ2-3	CASSTRDRGRADTQYF
TRBV5-6	TRBJ2-2	CASALARQADNTGELFF
TRBV7-9	TRBJ1-1	CAITSRGTEAFF
TRBV3-1	TRBJ1-6	CASSQEGIPPLRF
TRBV20-1	TRBJ2-1	CSARLLLAGRPGNEQFF
TRBV25-1	TRBJ2-1	CASSDGQHYNEQFF
TRBV10-3	TRBJ2-1	CAISEPRQGLAEQFF
TRBV5-6	TRBJ2-4	CASNLISTGGGIQYF
TRBV4-2	TRBJ2-5	CASSHHPRTSSIETQYF
TRBV15	TRBJ2-5	CATSSKGGGFTKETQYF
TRBV19	TRBJ2-1	CASSLSPGLNEQFF
TRBV4-2	TRBJ2-1	CASSQVLGLGANSYNEQFF
TRBV2	TRBJ1-2	CASSLQGRVDGYTF
TRBV27	TRBJ1-4	CASSLKGQRNEKLFF
TRBV6-5	TRBJ1-2	CASSPHEAYGYTF
TRBV2	TRBJ1-2	CASSEALHGGYTF
TRBV27	TRBJ2-1	CASSFRGQNNEQFF
TRBV12-3/TRBV12-4	TRBJ1-5	CASSLGLDRGNQPQHF
TRBV7-2	TRBJ2-1	CASSLRLAGTLWEQFF
TRBV6-6	TRBJ1-2	CASRVKGDGGYTF
TRBV6-6	TRBJ1-5	CASSHLGNQPQHF
TRBV1	TRBJ1-6	CTSSQDLAGASNSPLHF
TRBV28	TRBJ2-5	CASTLQGPQETQYF
TRBV29-1	TRBJ1-1	CSVGVVSTNTEAFF
TRBV20-1	TRBJ2-2	CSAPAAWVSGSTGELFF
TRBV5-1	TRBJ2-1	CASSLGPLAGDYNEQFF
TRBV5-5	TRBJ1-1	CASSPGRSITEAFF
TRBV20-1	TRBJ2-2	CSARSGANVDGELFF
TRBV2	TRBJ2-7	CASKRQDSYEQYF
TRBV19	TRBJ2-1	CASSFGLAGVGGQFF
TRBV3-1	TRBJ2-1	CASSRRQGTYNEQFF
TRBV3-1	TRBJ1-1	CASSQDPRSNTEAFF
TRBV5-1	TRBJ2-2	CASGLGQGNTGELFF
TRBV5-1	TRBJ1-3	CASSLAEGNTIYF
TRBV24-1	TRBJ2-1	CATSDLRTDNEQFF
TRBV15	TRBJ2-3	CATSRDWSGTTDTQYF
TRBV7-6	TRBJ2-3	CASSREGAGAVDTQYF
TRBV11-1	TRBJ2-1	CASSGELHYNEQFF
TRBV20-1	TRBJ2-7	CSARDITPPSSYEQYF
TRBV29-1	TRBJ2-7	CSAKDRANNEQYF
TRBV21-1	TRBJ1-4	CASGGGNEKLFF